The clone carrying this T cell receptor beta chain was seen once. Its antigen is still unknown. This record comes from a study of shared clonotypes between healthy human individuals. Study information: Aged 18 to 49, the donors were two women and a few men. The study's findings and limits: Blood alone was sampled, and tissue repertoires likely differ.

Donors included only healthy HIV-negative adults lacking recent acute infections or vaccinations. Among the unsorted PBMC samples, replicate PCRs used around 300 ng DNA, 31,000 or so T cell genomes. Clones were sequenced by immunoSEQ multiplex PCR, and TCRdb holds only the in-frame ones, with some missing. The data hold about half a million clones, with 78% observed a single time. The sample consisted of PBMCs. This sequence was found in a woman aged 40 to 50 in good health. Some clones in this sample may be carry-over from other donors' samples.

The DNA for the CDR3 is TGTGCCAGCAGCTTAGTACAGGGGGCAGGCAATGAGCAGTTCTTC. This translates into CASSLVQGAGNEQFF. The J gene is TRBJ2-1, the V gene TRBV11-2, with TRBD1 identical over 9 bases. The CDR3 loop spans 15 amino acids. The ends lost 1 base at V and 6 bases at J; junction bases unmatched: 4. Germline CDR1 and CDR2: SGHAT and FQNNGV.